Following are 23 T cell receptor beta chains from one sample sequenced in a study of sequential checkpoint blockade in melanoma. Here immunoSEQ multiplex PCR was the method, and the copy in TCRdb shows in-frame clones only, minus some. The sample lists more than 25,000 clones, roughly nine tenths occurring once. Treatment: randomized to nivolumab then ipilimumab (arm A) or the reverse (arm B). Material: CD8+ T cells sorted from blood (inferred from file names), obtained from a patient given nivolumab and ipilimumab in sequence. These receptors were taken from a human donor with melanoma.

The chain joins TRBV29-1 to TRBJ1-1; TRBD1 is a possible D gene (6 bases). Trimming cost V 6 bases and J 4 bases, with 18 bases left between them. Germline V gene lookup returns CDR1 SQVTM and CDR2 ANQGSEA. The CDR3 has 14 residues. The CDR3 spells CSVATDRLFTEAFF. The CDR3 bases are TGCAGCGTAGCCACCGACAGGCTTTTCACTGAAGCTTTCTTT.

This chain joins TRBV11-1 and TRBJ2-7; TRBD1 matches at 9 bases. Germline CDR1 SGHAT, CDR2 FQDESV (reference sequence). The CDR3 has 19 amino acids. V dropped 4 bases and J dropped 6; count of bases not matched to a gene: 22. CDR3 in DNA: TGTGCCAGCAGCTACCGAGACCGGGACAGGGAAAGAGGCTATTCCGAGCAGTACTTC. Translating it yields CASSYRDRDRERGYSEQYF.

CDR3 in DNA: TGCGCCAGCAGCCCCTTGGGACAGGGGAGTGCCGGGGAGCTGTTTTTT. Translated: CASSPLGQGSAGELFF. The V gene is TRBV4-1, the J gene TRBJ2-2; 10 bases are shared with TRBD1. The germline V gene encodes CDR1 MGHRA and CDR2 YSYEKL. This CDR3 comprises 16 residues. V was clipped by 4 bases and J by 6 bases; unmatched bases: 8.

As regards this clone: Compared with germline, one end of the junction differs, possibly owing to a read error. CDR3 coding DNA: TGTGCCAACAGTCTGACGCGACAGGGAAGTTCACCCCTCCACTTT. The encoded protein is CANSLTRQGSSPLHF. The chain combines TRBV27 with TRBJ1-6; TRBD1 matches at 7 bases. This CDR3 spans 15 amino acids. The germline V gene has CDR1 MNHEY and CDR2 SMNVEV (reference sequence).

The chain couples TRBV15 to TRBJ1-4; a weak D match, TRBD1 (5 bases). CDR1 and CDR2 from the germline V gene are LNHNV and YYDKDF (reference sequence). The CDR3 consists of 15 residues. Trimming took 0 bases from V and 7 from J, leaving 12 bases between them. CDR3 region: CATSRDGGVVEKLFF. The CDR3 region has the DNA TGTGCCACCAGCAGAGATGGGGGGGTTGTTGAAAAACTGTTTTTT.

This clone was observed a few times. The CDR3 loop is CASSPQTGEGNTDTQYF. The CDR3 DNA is TGCGCCAGCAGCCCCCAGACAGGGGAAGGGAACACAGATACGCAGTATTTT. The chain couples TRBV4-1 to TRBJ2-3; 8 nucleotides align to TRBD1. The CDR3 is made up of 17 amino acids. Germline V gene lookup returns CDR1 MGHRA and CDR2 YSYEKL. Trimming removed 4 bases from V and 2 bases from J; junction bases left unmatched: 11.

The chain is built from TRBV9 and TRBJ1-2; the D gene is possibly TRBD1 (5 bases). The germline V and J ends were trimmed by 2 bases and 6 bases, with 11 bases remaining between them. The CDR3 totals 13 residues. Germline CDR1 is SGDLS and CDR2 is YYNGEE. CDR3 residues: CASSVWGVDGYTF. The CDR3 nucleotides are TGTGCCAGCAGCGTTTGGGGGGTAGATGGCTACACCTTC.

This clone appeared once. The CDR3 sequence: CASSLTGDRGPEAFF. The CDR3 region has the DNA TGCGCCAGCAGCTTGACAGGGGACAGGGGCCCTGAAGCTTTCTTT. The gene calls are TRBV5-1 and TRBJ1-1, with 10 positions matching TRBD1. V shed 1 base and J 6 bases; nucleotides not matched to a gene: 6. CDR1 is SGHRS and CDR2 is YFSETQ in the germline V gene. The CDR3 runs to 15 residues.

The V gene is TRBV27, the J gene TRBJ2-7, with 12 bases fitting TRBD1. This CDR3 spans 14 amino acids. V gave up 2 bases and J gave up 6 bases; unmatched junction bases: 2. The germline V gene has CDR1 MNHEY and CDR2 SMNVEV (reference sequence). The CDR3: CASSLGTGGFEQYF. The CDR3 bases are TGTGCCAGCAGTTTAGGGACAGGGGGCTTCGAGCAGTACTTC.

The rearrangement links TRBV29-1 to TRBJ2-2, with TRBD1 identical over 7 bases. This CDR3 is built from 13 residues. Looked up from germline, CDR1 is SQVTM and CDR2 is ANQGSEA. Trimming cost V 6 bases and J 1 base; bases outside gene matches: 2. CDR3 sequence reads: CSVTGWNTGELFF. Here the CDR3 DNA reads TGCAGCGTGACAGGGTGGAACACCGGGGAGCTGTTTTTT.

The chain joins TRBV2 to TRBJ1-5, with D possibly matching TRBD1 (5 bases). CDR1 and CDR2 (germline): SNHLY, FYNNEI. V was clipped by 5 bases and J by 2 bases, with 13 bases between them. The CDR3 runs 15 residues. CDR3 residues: CASSKAGMGNQPQHF. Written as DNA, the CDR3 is TGTGCCAGCAGTAAGGCAGGGATGGGCAATCAGCCCCAGCATTTT. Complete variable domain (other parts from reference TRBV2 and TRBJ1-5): EPEVTQTPSHQVTQMGQEVILRCVPISNHLYFYWYRQILGQKVEFLVSFYNNEISEKSEIFDDQFSVERPDGSNFTLKIRSTKLEDSAMYFCASSKAGMGNQPQHFGDGTRLSIL.

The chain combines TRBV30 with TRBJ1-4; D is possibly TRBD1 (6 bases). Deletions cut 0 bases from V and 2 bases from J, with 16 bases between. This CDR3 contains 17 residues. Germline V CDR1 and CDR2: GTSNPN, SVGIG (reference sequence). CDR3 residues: CAWSVQGGGATNEKLFF. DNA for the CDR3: TGTGCCTGGAGTGTACAAGGGGGGGGCGCGACTAATGAAAAACTGTTTTTT.

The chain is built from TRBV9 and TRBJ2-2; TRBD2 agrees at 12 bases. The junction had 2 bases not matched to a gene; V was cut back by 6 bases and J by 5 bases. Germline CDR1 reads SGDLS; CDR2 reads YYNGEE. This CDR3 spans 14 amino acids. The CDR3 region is CASTGLAGTGELFF. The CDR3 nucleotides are TGTGCCAGCACCGGACTAGCGGGAACCGGGGAGCTGTTTTTT.

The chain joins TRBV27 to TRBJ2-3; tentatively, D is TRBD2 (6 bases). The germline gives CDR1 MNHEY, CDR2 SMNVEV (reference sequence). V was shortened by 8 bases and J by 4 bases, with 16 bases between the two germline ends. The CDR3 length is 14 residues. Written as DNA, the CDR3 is TGTGCCAGCCAACCCGGGGGTGGGGCAGATACGCAGTATTTT. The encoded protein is CASQPGGGADTQYF.

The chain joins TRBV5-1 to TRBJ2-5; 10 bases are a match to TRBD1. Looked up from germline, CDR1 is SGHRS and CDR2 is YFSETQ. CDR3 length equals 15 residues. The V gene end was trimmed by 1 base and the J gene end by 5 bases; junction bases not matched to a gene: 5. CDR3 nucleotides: TGCGCCAGCAGCTTGCGGGGACAGGGGCGGGAGACCCAGTACTTC. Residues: CASSLRGQGRETQYF.

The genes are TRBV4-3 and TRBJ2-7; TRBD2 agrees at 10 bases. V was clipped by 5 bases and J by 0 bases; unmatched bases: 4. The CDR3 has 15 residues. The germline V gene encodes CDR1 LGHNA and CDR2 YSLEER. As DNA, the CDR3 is TGCGCCAGCAGCAGAACTAGCGGGGACTCCTACGAGCAGTACTTC. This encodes CASSRTSGDSYEQYF.

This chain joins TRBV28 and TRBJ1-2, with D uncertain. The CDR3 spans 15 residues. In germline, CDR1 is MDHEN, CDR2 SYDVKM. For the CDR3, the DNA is TGTCCCATTTTATACTCCCGGGGAGGGTCCTATGGCTACACCTTC. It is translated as CPILYSRGGSYGYTF.

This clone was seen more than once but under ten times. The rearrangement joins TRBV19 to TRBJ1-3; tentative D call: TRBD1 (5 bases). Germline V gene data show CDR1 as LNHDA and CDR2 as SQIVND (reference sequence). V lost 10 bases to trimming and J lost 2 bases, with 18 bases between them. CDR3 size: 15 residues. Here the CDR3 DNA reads TGTGCCACCACCTGGGGCGGGGCAGCTGGAAACACCATATATTTT. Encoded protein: CATTWGGAAGNTIYF.

CDR3 in DNA: TGCAGCGTTGATGGTAAGCGGGAGGAGATAGAGCAGTACTTC. Translation gives CSVDGKREEIEQYF. The chain recombines TRBV29-1 with TRBJ2-7; 9 nucleotides agree with TRBD2. Germline V gene data show CDR1 as SQVTM and CDR2 as ANQGSEA. The trim removed 3 bases at V and 7 bases at J, leaving 10 bases unmatched. The length of the CDR3 is 14 residues.

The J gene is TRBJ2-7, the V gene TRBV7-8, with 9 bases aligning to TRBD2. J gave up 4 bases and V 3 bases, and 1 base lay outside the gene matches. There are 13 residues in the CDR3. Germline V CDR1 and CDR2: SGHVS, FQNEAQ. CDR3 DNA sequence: TGTGCCAGCAGCTTGACTAGCGGTTACGAGCAGTACGTC. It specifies CASSLTSGYEQYV.

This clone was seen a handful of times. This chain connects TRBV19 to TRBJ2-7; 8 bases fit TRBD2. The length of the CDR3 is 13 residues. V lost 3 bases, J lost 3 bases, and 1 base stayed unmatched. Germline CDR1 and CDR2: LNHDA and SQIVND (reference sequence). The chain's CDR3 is CASSMAGGYEQYF. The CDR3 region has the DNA TGTGCCAGTAGTATGGCGGGAGGCTACGAGCAGTACTTC.

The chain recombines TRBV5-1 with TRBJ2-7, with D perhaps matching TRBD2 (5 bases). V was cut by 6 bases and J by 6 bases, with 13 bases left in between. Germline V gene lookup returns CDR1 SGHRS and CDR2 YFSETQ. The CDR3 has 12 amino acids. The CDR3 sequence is CASTSGGGEQYF. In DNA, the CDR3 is TGCGCCAGCACTTCTGGTGGAGGCGAGCAGTACTTC.

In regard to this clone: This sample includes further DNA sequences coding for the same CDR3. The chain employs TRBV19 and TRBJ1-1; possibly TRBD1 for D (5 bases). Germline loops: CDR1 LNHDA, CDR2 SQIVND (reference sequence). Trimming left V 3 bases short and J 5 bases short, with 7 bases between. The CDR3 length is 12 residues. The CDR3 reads CASSMGGTEAFF. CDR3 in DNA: TGTGCCAGTAGTATGGGGGGAACTGAAGCTTTCTTT.